This TCR beta chain was sequenced during a study of CD8+ T cells in alopecia areata. Trimming shortened V by 6 bases and J by 0 bases, and 15 bases separated the two germline ends. The CDR3 loop spans 16 amino acids. Germline lookup yields CDR1 SQVTM and CDR2 ANQGSEA. Treatment denoted: oral pan-JAK inhibitor, 5-10 mg twice daily. This clone was observed a handful of times. Sequencing templates came from extracted RNA that was reverse transcribed into cDNA. The table came from immunoSEQ multiplex PCR; TCRdb's copy has only in-frame clones and leaves some out. This sample yields 150,000 to 200,000 clones, of which 58% are seen a single time; 5% to 6% belongs to the top ten.

This chain links TRBV29-1 with TRBJ1-6; D possibly corresponds to TRBD1 (6 bases). The TCR originated in a human donor with alopecia areata. The material sequenced was CD4+ T cells sorted from blood, taken at week 24, from a patient treated with tofacitinib. CDR3 sequence: CSVGVGGVSYNSPLHF. DNA of the CDR3: TGCAGCGTCGGGGTGGGGGGCGTCTCCTATAATTCACCCCTCCACTTT.